What follows are 13 T cell receptor beta chains derived from one specimen sequenced in a study of blood T cell repertoires in COVID-19. Data came from immunoSEQ multiplex PCR; TCRdb stores just in-frame clones and leaves some out. The data hold fewer than 350,000 clones, with 85% observed a single time. The sequenced material came from PBMCs or T cells enriched from blood (not recorded which). These receptors were taken from a woman aged 25 to 39 who had been exposed to COVID-19.

V and J are TRBV18 and TRBJ2-2, with TRBD2 matching over 8 bases. With V trimmed by 4 bases and J by 4 bases, 2 bases remained unmatched. Germline loops: CDR1 KGHSH, CDR2 LQKENI. The CDR3 has 14 residues. The chain's CDR3 is CASSQTSATGELFF. CDR3 nucleotide sequence: TGTGCCAGCTCACAGACTAGCGCCACCGGGGAGCTGTTTTTT.

J is TRBJ2-7 and V is TRBV15, with D unclear. This CDR3 spans 14 amino acids. Germline assignment: CDR1 LNHNV and CDR2 YYDKDF (reference sequence). V was clipped by 4 bases and J by 0 bases, with 10 bases between them. The CDR3 spells CATSIRRSSYEQYF. The CDR3 nucleotides read TGTGCCACCAGCATCCGACGGAGCTCCTACGAGCAGTACTTC.

The gene calls are TRBV7-3 and TRBJ2-1; the D gene is possibly TRBD2 (6 bases). Trimming removed 0 bases at V and 6 bases at J, with 9 bases between. The CDR3 sequence is 14 residues long. Germline loops: CDR1 SGHTA, CDR2 FQGTGA. In DNA, the CDR3 is TGTGCCAGCAGCTTAACCGGGACTGTCAATGAGCAGTTCTTC. Its protein product is CASSLTGTVNEQFF.

The V call is TRBV28, the J call TRBJ1-2; D is possibly TRBD1 (6 bases). Germline assignment: CDR1 MDHEN and CDR2 SYDVKM. There are 11 residues in the CDR3. Between the trimmed V and J ends, which lost 4 bases and 8 bases, there was a span of 8 bases. CDR3 sequence reads: CASSSGVGYTF. The CDR3 DNA reads TGTGCCAGCAGTTCAGGGGTAGGCTACACCTTC.

The sample holds one count of this clone. The chain couples TRBV28 to TRBJ1-2; D unresolved. CDR3 length: 14 residues. Between the trimmed V and J ends, which lost 7 bases and 3 bases, there was a span of 15 bases. CDR1 is MDHEN and CDR2 is SYDVKM in the germline V gene. CDR3 region: CASIQTNLDYGYTF. As DNA, the CDR3 is TGTGCCAGCATCCAAACAAATCTCGACTATGGCTACACCTTC.

A few counts support this clone. The chain has TRBV7-2 and TRBJ2-5; no clear D. CDR3 length: 16 amino acids. V lost 1 base, J lost 0 bases, and 12 bases lay in between. CDR1 is SGHTA, CDR2 FQGNSA, per germline. The CDR3 protein is CASSLVPSGYQETQYF. The CDR3, as DNA: TGTGCCAGCAGCTTAGTTCCTAGTGGGTACCAAGAGACCCAGTACTTC.

The V call is TRBV3-1 (or the pseudogene TRBV3-2), the J call TRBJ1-2, with D hard to call. The CDR3 has 15 amino acids. Looked up from germline, CDR1 is LGHDT and CDR2 is YNNKEL (reference sequence). Trimming stripped 4 bases from V and 4 bases from J, with 16 bases between. CDR3 sequence (DNA): TGTGCCAGCAGCCGCGGATCACGGGATAGCTATGGCTACACCTTC. Amino acids: CASSRGSRDSYGYTF.

The chain is built from TRBV5-8 and TRBJ1-5; perhaps TRBD1 as D (5 bases). The V end was cut by 2 bases, the J end by 7 bases, with 13 bases between. The CDR3 runs to 14 residues. Germline V CDR1 and CDR2: SGHTS, YDEGEE. CDR3 protein: CASSFGQGEQPQHF. The CDR3 DNA is TGTGCCAGCAGCTTTGGCCAAGGGGAACAGCCCCAGCATTTT.

The chain is built from TRBV28 and TRBJ2-5; 14 bases line up with TRBD2. Trimming removed 10 bases from V and 3 bases from J; junction bases left unmatched: 13. Germline-derived CDR1 and CDR2 are MDHEN and SYDVKM. The CDR3 extends over 17 amino acids. Here the CDR3 reads CATRKLRLAGGEETQYF. The CDR3 DNA reads as TGTGCCACACGAAAACTTAGACTAGCGGGAGGGGAAGAGACCCAGTACTTC.

V is TRBV24-1 and J is TRBJ2-1, with D maybe TRBD2 (5 bases). The V and J ends lost 3 bases and 0 bases respectively, with 8 bases between them. This CDR3 has 15 residues. Germline V gene sequence: CDR1 KGHDR, CDR2 SFDVKD. The CDR3 nucleotides are TGTGCCACCAGTGATAAGCGGAGCTCCTACAATGAGCAGTTCTTC. It is translated as CATSDKRSSYNEQFF.

The rearrangement joins TRBV5-1 to TRBJ1-1; D not certain. This CDR3 is 13 amino acids long. Germline CDR1 SGHRS, CDR2 YFSETQ. The germline V and J ends were trimmed by 4 bases and 4 bases, with 11 bases remaining between them. CDR3 coding DNA: TGCGCCAGCAGCGCGGGCTTGGGCACTGAAGCTTTCTTT. Amino acids: CASSAGLGTEAFF.

This clone was observed a single time. This rearrangement joins TRBV18 to TRBJ1-1, with D perhaps matching TRBD1 (5 bases). The CDR3 totals 13 residues. V lost 6 bases to trimming and J lost 1 base, with 9 bases between them. Germline assignment: CDR1 KGHSH and CDR2 LQKENI. Written as DNA, the CDR3 is TGTGCCAGCTCCGAAGGGGAGAACACTGAAGCTTTCTTT. It yields the protein CASSEGENTEAFF. The full variable domain, completed using reference TRBV18 and TRBJ1-1, is NAGVMQNPRHLVRRRGQEARLRCSPMKGHSHVYWYRQLPEEGLKFMVYLQKENIIDESGMPKERFSAEFPKEGPSILRIQQVVRGDSAAYFCASSEGENTEAFFGQGTRLTVV.

This rearrangement joins TRBV5-1 to TRBJ2-1; TRBD2 matches at 9 bases. CDR3 length equals 15 residues. Per germline, CDR1 SGHRS and CDR2 YFSETQ. Germline trimming cut 7 bases from V and 5 bases from J; bases unmatched to any gene: 10. The DNA of the CDR3 is TGCGCCAGCTCCACCGGGACTAGCCGAAACAATGAGCAGTTCTTC. Amino acid sequence: CASSTGTSRNNEQFF.